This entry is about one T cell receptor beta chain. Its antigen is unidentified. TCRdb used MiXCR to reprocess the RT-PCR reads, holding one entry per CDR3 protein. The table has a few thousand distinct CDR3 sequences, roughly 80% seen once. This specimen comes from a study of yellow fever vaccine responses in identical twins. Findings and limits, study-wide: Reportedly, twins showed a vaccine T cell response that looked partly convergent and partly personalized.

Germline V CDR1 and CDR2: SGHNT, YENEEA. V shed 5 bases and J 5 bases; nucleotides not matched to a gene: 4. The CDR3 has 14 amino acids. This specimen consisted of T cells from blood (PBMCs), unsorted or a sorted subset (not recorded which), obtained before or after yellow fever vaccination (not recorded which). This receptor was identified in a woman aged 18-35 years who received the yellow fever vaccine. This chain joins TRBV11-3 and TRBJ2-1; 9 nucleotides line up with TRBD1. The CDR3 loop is CASSGTGNDNEQFF. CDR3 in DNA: TGTGCCAGCAGCGGGACAGGGAATGACAATGAGCAGTTCTTC.